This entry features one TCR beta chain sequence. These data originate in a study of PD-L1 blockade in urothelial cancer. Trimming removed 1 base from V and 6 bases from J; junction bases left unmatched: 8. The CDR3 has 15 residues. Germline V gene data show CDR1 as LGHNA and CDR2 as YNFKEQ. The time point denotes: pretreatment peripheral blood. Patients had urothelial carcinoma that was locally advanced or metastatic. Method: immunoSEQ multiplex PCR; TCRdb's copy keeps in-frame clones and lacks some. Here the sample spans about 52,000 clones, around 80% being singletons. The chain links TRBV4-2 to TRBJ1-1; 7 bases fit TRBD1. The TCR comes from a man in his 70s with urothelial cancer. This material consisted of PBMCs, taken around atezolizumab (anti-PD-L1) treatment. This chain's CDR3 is CASSQALRQGPEAFF. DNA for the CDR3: TGTGCCAGCAGCCAAGCCCTAAGACAGGGCCCTGAAGCTTTCTTT.